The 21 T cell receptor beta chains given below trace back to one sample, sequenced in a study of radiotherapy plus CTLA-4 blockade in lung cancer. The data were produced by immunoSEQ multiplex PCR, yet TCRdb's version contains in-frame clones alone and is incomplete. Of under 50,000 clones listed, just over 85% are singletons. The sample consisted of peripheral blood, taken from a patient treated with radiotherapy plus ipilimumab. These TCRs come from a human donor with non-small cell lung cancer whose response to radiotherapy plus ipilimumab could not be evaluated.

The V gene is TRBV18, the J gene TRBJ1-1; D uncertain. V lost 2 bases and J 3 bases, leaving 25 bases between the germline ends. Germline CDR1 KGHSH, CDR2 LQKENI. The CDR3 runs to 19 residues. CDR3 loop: CASSPWDVSSHAGYTEAFF. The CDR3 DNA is TGTGCCAGCTCACCATGGGATGTAAGCTCCCACGCGGGGTACACTGAAGCTTTCTTT.

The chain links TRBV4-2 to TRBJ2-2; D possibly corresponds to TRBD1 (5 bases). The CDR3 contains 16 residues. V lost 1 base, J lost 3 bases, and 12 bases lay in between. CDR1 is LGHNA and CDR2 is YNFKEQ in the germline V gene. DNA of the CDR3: TGTGCCAGCAGCCAAGCCGAAACAGGCTACACCGGGGAGCTGTTTTTT. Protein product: CASSQAETGYTGELFF.

CDR3 nucleotides: TGTGCCATCAGTGAGGGCCGTTTGGAGCAGTACTTC. Its protein is CAISEGRLEQYF. The chain carries TRBV10-3 and TRBJ2-7; D gene uncertain. Trimming took off 2 bases at V and 7 bases at J, with 9 bases between the two ends. The CDR3 sequence is 12 residues long. The V gene's germline CDR1 is ENHRY and CDR2 SYGVKD.

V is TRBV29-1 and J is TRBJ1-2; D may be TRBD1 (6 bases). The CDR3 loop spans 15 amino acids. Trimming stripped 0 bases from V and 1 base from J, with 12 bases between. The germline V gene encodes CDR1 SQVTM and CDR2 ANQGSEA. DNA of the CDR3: TGCAGCGTTGAAGACCGGGACAACGTTAACTATGGCTACACCTTC. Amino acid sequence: CSVEDRDNVNYGYTF.

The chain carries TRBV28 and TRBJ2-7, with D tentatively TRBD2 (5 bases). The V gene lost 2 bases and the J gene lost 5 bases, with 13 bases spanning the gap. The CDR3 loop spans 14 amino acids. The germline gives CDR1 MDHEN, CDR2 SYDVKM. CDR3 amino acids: CASSLEALAHEQYF. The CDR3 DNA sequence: TGTGCCAGCAGTTTAGAGGCGCTAGCCCACGAGCAGTACTTC.

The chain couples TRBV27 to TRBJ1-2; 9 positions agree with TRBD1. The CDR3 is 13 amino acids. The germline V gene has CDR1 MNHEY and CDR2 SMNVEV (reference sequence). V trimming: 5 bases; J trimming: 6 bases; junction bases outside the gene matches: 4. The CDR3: CASSRTGENGYTF. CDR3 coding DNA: TGTGCCAGCAGTCGGACAGGGGAGAATGGCTACACCTTC.

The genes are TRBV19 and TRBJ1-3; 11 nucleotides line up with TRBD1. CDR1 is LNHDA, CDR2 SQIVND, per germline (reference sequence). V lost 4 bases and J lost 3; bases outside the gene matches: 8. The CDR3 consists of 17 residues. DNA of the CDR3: TGTGCCAGTAGTACCGCTGGACAGGGGGCTTATGGAAACACCATATATTTT. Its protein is CASSTAGQGAYGNTIYF.

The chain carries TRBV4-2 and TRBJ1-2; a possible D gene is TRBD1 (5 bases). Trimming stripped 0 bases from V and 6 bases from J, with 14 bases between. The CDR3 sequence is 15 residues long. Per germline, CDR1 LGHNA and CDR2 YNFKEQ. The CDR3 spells CASSQDLRGSNGYTF. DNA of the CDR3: TGTGCCAGCAGCCAAGATCTCCGGGGGAGTAATGGCTACACCTTC.

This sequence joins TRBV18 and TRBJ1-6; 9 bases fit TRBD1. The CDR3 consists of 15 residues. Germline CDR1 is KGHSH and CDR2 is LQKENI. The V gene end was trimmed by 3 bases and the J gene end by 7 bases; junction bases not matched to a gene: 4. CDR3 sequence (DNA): TGTGCCAGCTCACCCGGACAGGGGAAGAATTCACCCCTCCACTTT. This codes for CASSPGQGKNSPLHF.

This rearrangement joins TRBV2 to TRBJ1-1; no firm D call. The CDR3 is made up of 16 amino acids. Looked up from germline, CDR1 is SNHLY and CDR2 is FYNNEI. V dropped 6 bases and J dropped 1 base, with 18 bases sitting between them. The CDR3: CASSFGSTVKNTEAFF. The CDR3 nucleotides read TGTGCCAGCAGCTTCGGGTCAACGGTTAAGAACACTGAAGCTTTCTTT.

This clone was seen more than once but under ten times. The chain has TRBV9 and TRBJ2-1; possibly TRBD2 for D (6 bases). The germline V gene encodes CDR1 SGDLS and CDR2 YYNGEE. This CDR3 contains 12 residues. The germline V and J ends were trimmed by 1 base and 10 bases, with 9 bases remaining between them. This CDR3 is CASSVSRGEQFF. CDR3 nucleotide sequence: TGTGCCAGCAGCGTATCCCGGGGGGAGCAGTTCTTC.

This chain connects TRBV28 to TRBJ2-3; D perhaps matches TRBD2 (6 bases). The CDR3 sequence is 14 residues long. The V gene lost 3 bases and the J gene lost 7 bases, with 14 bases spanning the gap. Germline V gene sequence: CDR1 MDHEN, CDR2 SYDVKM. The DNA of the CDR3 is TGTGCCAGCAGTTTCGGAGGGGCGGCGTATACGCAGTATTTT. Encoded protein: CASSFGGAAYTQYF.

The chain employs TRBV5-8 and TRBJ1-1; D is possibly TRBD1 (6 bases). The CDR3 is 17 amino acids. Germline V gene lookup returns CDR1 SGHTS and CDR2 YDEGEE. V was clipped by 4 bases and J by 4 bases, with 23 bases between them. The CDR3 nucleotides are TGTGCCAGCAGCCTACGCAAGGGGGGGACCGGGGGCACTGAAGCTTTCTTT. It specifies CASSLRKGGTGGTEAFF.

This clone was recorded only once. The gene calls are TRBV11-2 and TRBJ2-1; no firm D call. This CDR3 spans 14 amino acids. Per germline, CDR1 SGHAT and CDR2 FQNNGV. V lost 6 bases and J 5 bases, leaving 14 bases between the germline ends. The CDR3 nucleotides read TGTGCCAGCAGTCCCTGGGCGAGAAACAATGAGCAGTTCTTC. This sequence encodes CASSPWARNNEQFF.

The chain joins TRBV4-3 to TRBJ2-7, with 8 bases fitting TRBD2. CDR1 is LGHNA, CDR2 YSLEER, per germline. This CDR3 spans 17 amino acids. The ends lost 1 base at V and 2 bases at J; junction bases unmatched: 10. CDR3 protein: CASSQGTLAGPTYEQYF. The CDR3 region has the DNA TGCGCCAGCAGCCAAGGCACCCTAGCGGGCCCCACCTACGAGCAGTACTTC.

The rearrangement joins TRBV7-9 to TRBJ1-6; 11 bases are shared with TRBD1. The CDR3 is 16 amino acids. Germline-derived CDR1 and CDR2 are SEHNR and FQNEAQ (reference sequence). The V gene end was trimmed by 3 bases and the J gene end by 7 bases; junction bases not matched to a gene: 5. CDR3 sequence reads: CASSFSGDRGNSPLHF. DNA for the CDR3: TGTGCCAGCAGCTTCTCAGGGGACAGGGGGAATTCACCCCTCCACTTT.

CDR3 sequence: CASYRTGLTYEQYF. CDR3 DNA sequence: TGTGCCAGCTACAGGACAGGGCTCACCTACGAGCAGTACTTC. This chain uses TRBV6-1 with TRBJ2-7; 8 nucleotides align to TRBD1. The CDR3 sequence is 14 residues long. CDR1 is MNHNS, CDR2 SASEGT, per germline. V lost 8 bases, J lost 2 bases, and 8 bases stayed unmatched.

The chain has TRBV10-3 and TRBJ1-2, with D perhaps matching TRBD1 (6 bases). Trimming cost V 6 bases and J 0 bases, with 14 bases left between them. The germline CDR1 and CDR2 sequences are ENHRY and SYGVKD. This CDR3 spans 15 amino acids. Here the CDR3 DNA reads TGTGCCATCAGGGCAGGACAGTCAGCTAACTATGGCTACACCTTC. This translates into CAIRAGQSANYGYTF.

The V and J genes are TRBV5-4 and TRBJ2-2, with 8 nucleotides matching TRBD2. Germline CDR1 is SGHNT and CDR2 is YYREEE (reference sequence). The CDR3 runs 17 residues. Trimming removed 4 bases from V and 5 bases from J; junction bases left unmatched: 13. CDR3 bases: TGTGCCAGCAGCCCCGGGGTGGGACTAGTCTCAACCGGGGAGCTGTTTTTT. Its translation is CASSPGVGLVSTGELFF.

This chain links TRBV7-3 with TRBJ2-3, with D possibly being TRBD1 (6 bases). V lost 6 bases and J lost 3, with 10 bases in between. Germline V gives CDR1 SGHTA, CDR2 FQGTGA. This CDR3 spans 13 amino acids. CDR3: CASRPQGTDTQYF. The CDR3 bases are TGTGCCAGCAGGCCCCAGGGGACAGATACGCAGTATTTT.

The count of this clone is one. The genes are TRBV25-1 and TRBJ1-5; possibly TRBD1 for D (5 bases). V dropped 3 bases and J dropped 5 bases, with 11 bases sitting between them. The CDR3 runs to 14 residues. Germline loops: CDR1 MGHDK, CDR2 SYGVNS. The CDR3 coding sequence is TGTGCCAGCAGTGACCCAGGGTTCGATCAGCCCCAGCATTTT. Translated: CASSDPGFDQPQHF.